This T cell receptor beta chain was identified in a study of T cells expressing NK-cell markers. The overall study: The study drew TCR beta repertoires from sorted CD3+CD56+NKG2C+, CD3+CD56+NKG2C- and CD3+CD56-NKG2C+ T cells. Notes on the study in general: Unclear, still, was the HCMV specificity of the expanded NKG2C+ T cell clones. In a handful of donors, dominant clonotypes made up about 28.3-65% of CD3+CD56-NKG2C+ cells.

TCRdb reprocessed the 5' RACE reads; each CDR3 protein has one entry and no DNA is given. The sample includes 300,000 to 450,000 distinct CDR3 sequences. As regards this clonotype: Its target is not known.

The TCR originated in a man aged 18-69 years in good health. The sample was blood T cells: a sorted CD56 or NKG2C T cell subset, CD4+ or CD8+ T cells, or bulk PBMC T cells (not recorded which).

This chain's CDR3 is CASSTRGLPLPDTQYF. The gene calls are TRBV18 and TRBJ2-3; TCRdb calls TRBD1, which cannot be checked without DNA. Germline loops: CDR1 KGHSH, CDR2 LQKENI. This CDR3 contains 16 residues. The full variable domain, in which reference TRBV18 and TRBJ2-3 provide the parts outside the CDR3, is NAGVMQNPRHLVRRRGQEARLRCSPMKGHSHVYWYRQLPEEGLKFMVYLQKENIIDESGMPKERFSAEFPKEGPSILRIQQVVRGDSAAYFCASSTRGLPLPDTQYFGPGTRLTVL.